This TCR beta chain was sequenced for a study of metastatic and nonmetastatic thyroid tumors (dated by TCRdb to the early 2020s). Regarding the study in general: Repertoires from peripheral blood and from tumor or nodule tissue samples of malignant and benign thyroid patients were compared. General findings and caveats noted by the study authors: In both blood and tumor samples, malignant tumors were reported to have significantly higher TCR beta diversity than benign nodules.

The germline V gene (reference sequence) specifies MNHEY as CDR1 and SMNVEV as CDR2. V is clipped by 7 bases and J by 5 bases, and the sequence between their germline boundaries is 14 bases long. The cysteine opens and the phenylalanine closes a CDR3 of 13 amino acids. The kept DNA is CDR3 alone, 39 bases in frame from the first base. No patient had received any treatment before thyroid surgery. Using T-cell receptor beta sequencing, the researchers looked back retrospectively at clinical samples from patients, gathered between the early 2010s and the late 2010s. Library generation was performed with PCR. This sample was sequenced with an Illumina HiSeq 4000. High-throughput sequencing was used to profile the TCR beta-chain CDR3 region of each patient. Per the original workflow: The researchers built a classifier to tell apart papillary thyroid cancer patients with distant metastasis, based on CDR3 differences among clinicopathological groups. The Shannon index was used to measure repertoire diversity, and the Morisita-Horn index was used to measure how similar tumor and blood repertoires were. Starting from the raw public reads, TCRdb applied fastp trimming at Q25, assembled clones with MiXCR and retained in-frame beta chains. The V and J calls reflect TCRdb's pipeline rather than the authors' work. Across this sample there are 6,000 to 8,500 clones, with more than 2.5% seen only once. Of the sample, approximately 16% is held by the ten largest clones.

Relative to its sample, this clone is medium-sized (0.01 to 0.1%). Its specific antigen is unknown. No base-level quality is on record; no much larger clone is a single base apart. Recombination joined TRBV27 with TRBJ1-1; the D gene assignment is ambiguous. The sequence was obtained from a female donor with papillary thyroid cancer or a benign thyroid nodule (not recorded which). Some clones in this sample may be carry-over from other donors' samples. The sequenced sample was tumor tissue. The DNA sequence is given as TGTGCCAGCACCTTATCTGTTGGGACTGAAGCTTTCTTT. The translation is CASTLSVGTEAFF.